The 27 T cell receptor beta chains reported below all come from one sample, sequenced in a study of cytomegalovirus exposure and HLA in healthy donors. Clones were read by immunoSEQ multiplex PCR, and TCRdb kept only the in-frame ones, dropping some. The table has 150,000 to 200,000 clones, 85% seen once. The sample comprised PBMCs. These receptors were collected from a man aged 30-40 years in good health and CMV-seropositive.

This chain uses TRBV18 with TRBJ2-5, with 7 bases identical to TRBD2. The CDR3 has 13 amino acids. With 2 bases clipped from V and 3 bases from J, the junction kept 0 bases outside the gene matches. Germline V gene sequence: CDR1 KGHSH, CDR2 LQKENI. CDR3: CASSPGREETQYF. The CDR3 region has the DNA TGTGCCAGCTCACCAGGGAGGGAAGAGACCCAGTACTTC.

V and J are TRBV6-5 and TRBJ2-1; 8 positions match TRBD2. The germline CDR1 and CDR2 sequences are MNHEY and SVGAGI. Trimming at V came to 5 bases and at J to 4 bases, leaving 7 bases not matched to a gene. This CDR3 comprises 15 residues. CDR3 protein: CASSLDSGVYNEQFF. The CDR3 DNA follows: TGTGCCAGCAGTCTAGATAGCGGGGTTTACAATGAGCAGTTCTTC.

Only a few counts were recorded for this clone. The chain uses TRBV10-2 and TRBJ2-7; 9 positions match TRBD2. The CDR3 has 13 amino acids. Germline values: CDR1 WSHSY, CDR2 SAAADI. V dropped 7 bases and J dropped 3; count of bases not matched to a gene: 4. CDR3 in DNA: TGCGCCAGCACGGCGGGGGGGGTCTACGAGCAGTACTTC. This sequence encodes CASTAGGVYEQYF.

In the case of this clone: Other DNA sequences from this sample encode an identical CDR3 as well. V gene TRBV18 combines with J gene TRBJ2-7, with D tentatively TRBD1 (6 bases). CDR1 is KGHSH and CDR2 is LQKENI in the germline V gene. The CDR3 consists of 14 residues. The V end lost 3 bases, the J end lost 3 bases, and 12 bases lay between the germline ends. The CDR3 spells CASSPGRGNYEQYF. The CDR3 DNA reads TGTGCCAGCTCACCGGGCAGGGGAAACTACGAGCAGTACTTC.

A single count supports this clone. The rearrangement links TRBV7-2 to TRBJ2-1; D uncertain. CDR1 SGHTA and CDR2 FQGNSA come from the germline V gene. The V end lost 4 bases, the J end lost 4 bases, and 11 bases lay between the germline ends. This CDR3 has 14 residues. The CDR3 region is CASSSPPSYNEQFF. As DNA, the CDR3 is TGTGCCAGCAGCTCCCCCCCCTCGTACAATGAGCAGTTCTTC.

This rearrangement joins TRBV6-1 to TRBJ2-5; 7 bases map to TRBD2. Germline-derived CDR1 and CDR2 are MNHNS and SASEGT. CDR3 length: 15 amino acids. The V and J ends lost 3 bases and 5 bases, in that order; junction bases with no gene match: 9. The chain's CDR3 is CASSDGGGWGETQYF. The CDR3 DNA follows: TGTGCCAGCAGTGACGGCGGGGGATGGGGGGAGACCCAGTACTTC.

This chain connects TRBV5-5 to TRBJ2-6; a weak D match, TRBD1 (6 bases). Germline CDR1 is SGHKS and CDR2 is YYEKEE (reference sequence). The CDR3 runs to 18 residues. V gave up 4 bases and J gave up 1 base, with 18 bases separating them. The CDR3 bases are TGTGCCAGCAGCCCAAACTACAGGGTGGGGTCTGGGGCCAACGTCCTGACTTTC. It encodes CASSPNYRVGSGANVLTF.

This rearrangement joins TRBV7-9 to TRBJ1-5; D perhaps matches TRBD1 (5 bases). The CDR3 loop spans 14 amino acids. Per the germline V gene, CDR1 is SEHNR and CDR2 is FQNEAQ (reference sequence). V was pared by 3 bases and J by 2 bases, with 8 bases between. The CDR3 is CASSFMGRNQPQHF. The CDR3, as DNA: TGTGCCAGCAGCTTTATGGGGCGCAATCAGCCCCAGCATTTT. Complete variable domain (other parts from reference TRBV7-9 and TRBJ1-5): DTGVSQNPRHKITKRGQNVTFRCDPISEHNRLYWYRQTLGQGPEFLTYFQNEAQLEKSRLLSDRFSAERPKGSFSTLEIQRTEQGDSAMYLCASSFMGRNQPQHFGDGTRLSIL.

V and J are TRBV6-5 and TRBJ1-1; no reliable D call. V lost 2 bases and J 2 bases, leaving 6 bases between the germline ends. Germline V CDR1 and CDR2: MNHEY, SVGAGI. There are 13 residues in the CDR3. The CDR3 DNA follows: TGTGCCAGCAGTTACACGGTAAACACTGAAGCTTTCTTT. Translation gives CASSYTVNTEAFF.

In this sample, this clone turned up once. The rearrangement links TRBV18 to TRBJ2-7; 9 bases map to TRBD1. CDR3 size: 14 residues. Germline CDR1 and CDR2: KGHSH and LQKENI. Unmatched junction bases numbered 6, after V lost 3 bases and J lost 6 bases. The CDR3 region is CASSPGTGWSEQYF. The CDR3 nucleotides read TGTGCCAGCTCACCCGGGACAGGGTGGTCCGAGCAGTACTTC.

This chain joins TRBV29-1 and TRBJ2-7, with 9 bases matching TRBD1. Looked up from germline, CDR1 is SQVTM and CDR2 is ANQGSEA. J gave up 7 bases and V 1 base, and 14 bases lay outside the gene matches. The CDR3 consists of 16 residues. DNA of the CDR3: TGCAGCGTTGAAGTAGGACCCGGGACAGGGACGAGGGAGCAGTACTTC. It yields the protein CSVEVGPGTGTREQYF.

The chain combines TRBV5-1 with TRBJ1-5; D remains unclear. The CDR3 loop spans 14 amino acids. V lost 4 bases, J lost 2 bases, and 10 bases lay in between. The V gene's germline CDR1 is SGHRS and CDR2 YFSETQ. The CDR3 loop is CASSPSPRNQPQHF. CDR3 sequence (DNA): TGCGCCAGCAGCCCCAGTCCTCGCAATCAGCCCCAGCATTTT.

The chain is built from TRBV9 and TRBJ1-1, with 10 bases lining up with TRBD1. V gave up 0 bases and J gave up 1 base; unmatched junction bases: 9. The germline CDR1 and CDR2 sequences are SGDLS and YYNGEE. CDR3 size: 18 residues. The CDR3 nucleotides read TGTGCCAGCAGCGTAGGGGCATCGGGACAGGGGCCGAACACTGAAGCTTTCTTT. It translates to CASSVGASGQGPNTEAFF.

CDR3 bases: TGTGCCAGCAGTGACGAGTGGACAGGGGGTCAGCCCCAGCATTTT. Its translation: CASSDEWTGGQPQHF. The rearrangement joins TRBV2 to TRBJ1-5, with TRBD1 matching 10 bases. This CDR3 is 15 amino acids long. CDR1 is SNHLY and CDR2 is FYNNEI in the germline V gene. Germline trimming cut 3 bases from V and 6 bases from J; bases unmatched to any gene: 5.

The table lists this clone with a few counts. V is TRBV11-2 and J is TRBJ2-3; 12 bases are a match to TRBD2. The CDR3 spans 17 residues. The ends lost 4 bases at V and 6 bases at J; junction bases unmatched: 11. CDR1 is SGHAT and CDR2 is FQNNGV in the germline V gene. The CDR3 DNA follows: TGTGCCAGCAGCTCCATCGGACTAGCGGGAACCGAGGATACGCAGTATTTT. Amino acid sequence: CASSSIGLAGTEDTQYF.

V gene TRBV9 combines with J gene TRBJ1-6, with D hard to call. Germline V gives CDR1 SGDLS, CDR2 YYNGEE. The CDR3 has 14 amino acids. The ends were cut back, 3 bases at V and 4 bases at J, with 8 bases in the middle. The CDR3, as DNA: TGTGCCAGCAGCGCCGACAAATATAATTCACCCCTCCACTTT. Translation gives CASSADKYNSPLHF.

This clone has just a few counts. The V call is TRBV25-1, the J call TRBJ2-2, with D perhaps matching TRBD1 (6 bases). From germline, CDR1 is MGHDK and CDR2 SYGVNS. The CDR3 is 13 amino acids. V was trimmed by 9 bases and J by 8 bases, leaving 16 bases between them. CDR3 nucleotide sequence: TGTGCCAGACACCGGGACACCGATGGGGAGCTGTTTTTT. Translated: CARHRDTDGELFF.

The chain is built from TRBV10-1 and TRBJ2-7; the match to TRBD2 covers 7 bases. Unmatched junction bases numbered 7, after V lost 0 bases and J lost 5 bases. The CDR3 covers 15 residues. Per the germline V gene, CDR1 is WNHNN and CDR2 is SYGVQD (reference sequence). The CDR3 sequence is CASSESGERGNEQYF. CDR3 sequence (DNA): TGCGCCAGCAGTGAGTCGGGGGAGCGGGGAAACGAGCAGTACTTC.

CDR3 in amino acids: CASSLAGQGYSPLHF. The CDR3 DNA reads TGTGCCAGCAGCTTAGCGGGACAGGGGTACTCACCCCTCCACTTT. The V gene is TRBV7-2, the J gene TRBJ1-6; 10 nucleotides align to TRBD1. The V gene end was trimmed by 0 bases and the J gene end by 10 bases; junction bases not matched to a gene: 3. The CDR3 is 15 amino acids. Germline loops: CDR1 SGHTA, CDR2 FQGNSA.

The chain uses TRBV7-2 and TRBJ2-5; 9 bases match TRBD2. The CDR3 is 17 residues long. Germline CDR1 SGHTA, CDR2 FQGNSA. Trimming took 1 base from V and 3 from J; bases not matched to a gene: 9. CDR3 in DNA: TGTGCCAGCAGCTTAGGTGGCGGGGGGGCCGAGAAAGAGACCCAGTACTTC. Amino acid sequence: CASSLGGGGAEKETQYF. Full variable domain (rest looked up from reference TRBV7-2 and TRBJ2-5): GAGVSQSPSNKVTEKGKDVELRCDPISGHTALYWYRQSLGQGLEFLIYFQGNSAPDKSGLPSDRFSAERTGGSVSTLTIQRTQQEDSAVYLCASSLGGGGAEKETQYFGPGTRLLVL.

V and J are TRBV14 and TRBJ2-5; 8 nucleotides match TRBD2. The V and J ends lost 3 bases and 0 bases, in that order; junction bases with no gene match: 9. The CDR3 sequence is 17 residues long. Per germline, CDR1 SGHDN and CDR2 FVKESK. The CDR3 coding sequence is TGTGCCAGCAGCCATCCCTTCCCGGGGGGGCACCAAGAGACCCAGTACTTC. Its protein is CASSHPFPGGHQETQYF.

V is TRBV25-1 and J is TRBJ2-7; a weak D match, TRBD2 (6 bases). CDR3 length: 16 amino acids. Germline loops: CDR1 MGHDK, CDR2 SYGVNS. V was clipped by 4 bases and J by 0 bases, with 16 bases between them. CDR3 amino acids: CASSGRVGGSSYEQYF. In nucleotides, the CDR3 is TGTGCCAGCAGTGGGAGGGTTGGGGGGAGCTCCTACGAGCAGTACTTC.

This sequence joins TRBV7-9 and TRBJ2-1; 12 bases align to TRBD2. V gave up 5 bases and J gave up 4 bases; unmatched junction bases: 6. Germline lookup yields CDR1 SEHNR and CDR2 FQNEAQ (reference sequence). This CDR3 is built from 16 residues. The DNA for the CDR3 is TGTGCCAGCAGCGATCCTACTAGCGGGGGGTACAATGAGCAGTTCTTC. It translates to CASSDPTSGGYNEQFF. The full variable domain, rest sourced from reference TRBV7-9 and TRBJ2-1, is DTGVSQNPRHKITKRGQNVTFRCDPISEHNRLYWYRQTLGQGPEFLTYFQNEAQLEKSRLLSDRFSAERPKGSFSTLEIQRTEQGDSAMYLCASSDPTSGGYNEQFFGPGTRLTVL.

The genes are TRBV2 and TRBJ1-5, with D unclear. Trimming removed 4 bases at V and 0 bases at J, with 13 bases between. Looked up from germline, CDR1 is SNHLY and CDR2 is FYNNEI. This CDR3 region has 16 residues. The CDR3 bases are TGTGCCAGCAGTGTGGAGGACCCCTATAGCAATCAGCCCCAGCATTTT. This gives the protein CASSVEDPYSNQPQHF. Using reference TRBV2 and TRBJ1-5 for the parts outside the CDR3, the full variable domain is EPEVTQTPSHQVTQMGQEVILRCVPISNHLYFYWYRQILGQKVEFLVSFYNNEISEKSEIFDDQFSVERPDGSNFTLKIRSTKLEDSAMYFCASSVEDPYSNQPQHFGDGTRLSIL.

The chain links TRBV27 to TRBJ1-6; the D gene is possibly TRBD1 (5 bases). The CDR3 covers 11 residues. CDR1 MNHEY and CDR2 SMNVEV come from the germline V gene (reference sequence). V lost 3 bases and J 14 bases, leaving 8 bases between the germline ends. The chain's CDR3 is CASSLGGTLHF. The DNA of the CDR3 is TGTGCCAGCAGTTTGGGGGGGACCCTCCACTTT.

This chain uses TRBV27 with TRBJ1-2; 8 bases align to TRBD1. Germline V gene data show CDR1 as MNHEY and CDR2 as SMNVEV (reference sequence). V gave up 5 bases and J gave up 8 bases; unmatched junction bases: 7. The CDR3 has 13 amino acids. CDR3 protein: CASSPSTGVGYTF. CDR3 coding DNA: TGTGCCAGCAGTCCCTCGACAGGGGTCGGCTACACCTTC.

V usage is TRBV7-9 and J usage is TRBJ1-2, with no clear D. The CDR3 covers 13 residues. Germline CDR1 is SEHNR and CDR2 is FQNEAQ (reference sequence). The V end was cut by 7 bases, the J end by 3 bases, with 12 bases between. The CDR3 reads CASNTQVDYGYTF. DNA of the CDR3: TGTGCCAGCAACACCCAGGTCGACTATGGCTACACCTTC.